The present T cell receptor (beta chain) was sequenced within a study of quantifying T cell responses using KT2 cells. Study-wide context: Reverse transcription used primers in the TCR alpha and beta constant regions. Estimated efficiency of the T4 ligation step was above 9% under optimum conditions.

The CDR3 covers 16 residues. In germline, CDR1 is MNHEY, CDR2 SMNVEV (reference sequence). The junction had 8 bases not matched to a gene; V was cut back by 4 bases and J by 4 bases. The cDNA 3' end received a ligated oligonucleotide with a UMI. The first PCR ran around 4 cycles with an equimolar RC1.1 and RC1.2 beta primer mix. TCRdb re-called the UMI-ligation and nested PCR reads through MiXCR, storing one row per CDR3 protein. This sample has 40,000 to 50,000 distinct CDR3 sequences, with 17% found just once. The rearrangement uses TRBV27 and TRBJ2-3, with 10 bases that match TRBD1. The sample was PBMCs spiked with cells of the T cell clone KT2. This receptor was taken from a human donor. The CDR3 nucleotides are TGTGCCAGCAGTTCCCACCGGGACAGGGGAGCAGATACGCAGTATTTT. Protein product: CASSSHRDRGADTQYF.